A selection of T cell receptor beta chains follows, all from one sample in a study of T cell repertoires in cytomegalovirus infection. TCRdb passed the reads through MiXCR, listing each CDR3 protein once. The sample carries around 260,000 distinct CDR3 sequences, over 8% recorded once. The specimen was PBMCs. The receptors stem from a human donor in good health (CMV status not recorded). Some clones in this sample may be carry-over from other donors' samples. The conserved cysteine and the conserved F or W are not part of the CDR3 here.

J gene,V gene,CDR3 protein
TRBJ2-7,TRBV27,ASSFDRGNEQY
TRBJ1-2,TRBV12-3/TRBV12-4,ASRLGTGANYGYT
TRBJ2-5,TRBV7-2,ASSRGRRGEETQY
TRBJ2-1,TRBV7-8,ASRRRGGTEAEQF
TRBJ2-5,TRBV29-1,SSGVKAGAGWTQY
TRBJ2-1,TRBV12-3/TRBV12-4,ASSDYGTSGGFEQF
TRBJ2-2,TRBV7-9,ASSLGRVL
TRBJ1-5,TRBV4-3,ASSQDSAGAQPQH
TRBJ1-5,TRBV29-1,SVGTGGDSNQPQH
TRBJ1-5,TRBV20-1,SASSGGSNQPQH
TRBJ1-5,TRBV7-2,ASSLGRGGEPQH
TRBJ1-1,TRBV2,ASSPARREAF
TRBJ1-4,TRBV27,ASSLRTGQGETATNEKLF
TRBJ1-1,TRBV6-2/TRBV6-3,ASSYLRGEAF
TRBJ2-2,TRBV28,ASSLPLGQGNTGELF
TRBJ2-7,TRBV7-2,ASSLGVISGGAPYEQY
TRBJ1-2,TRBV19,ASSKGPWGYT
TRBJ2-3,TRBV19,ASSYGTAVTDTQY
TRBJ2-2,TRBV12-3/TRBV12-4,ASGSPSGRGTGELF
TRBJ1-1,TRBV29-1,SVEDQRQGSA
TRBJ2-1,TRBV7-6,ASTEAIGTPQALF
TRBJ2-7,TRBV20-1,SASGTVTYEQY
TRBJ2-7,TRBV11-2,ASSLDLRGRSYEQY
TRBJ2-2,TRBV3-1,ASSPIGLAMNTGELF
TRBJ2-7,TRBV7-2,ASSLAPATYEQY